Listed here are 5 T cell receptor beta chains from one sample, sequenced in a study of blood T cells in healthy people across ages. For the second PCR, which ran for about 7 to 11 cycles, a sample-barcoded 5' primer and a J-beta primer mix were used. TCRdb reanalysed the 5' RACE reads using MiXCR and keeps one entry per CDR3 protein. This sample has about 900,000 distinct CDR3 sequences, with less than 80% found just once. Sequencing was carried out using blood. These receptor sequences come from a man between 25 and 39 years old in good health.

J is TRBJ1-6 and V is TRBV7-9; D gene unclear. CDR3 length: 14 residues. V was pared by 11 bases and J by 4 bases, with 15 bases between. Germline V gives CDR1 SEHNR, CDR2 FQNEAQ (reference sequence). The CDR3 protein is CALRAVSYNSPLHF. CDR3 DNA: TGTGCCCTGAGGGCAGTGAGTTATAATTCACCCCTCCACTTT.

This clonotype occurred once. Written as DNA, the CDR3 is TGTGCCAGCAGTTACAGCACAGGGTACCAAGAGACCCAGTACTTC. This codes for CASSYSTGYQETQYF. The V call is TRBV6-5, the J call TRBJ2-5; a weak D match, TRBD1 (6 bases). The CDR3 covers 15 residues. The V gene's germline CDR1 is MNHEY and CDR2 SVGAGI. Trimming removed 2 bases from V and 0 bases from J, with 10 bases in between.

V usage is TRBV27 and J usage is TRBJ2-5, with D possibly being TRBD2 (6 bases). This CDR3 is 14 amino acids long. CDR1 and CDR2 from the germline V gene are MNHEY and SMNVEV (reference sequence). The ends were cut back, 2 bases at V and 4 bases at J, with 11 bases in the middle. The CDR3 region is CASSLTLATETQYF. DNA for the CDR3: TGTGCCAGCAGTTTAACGCTAGCGACAGAGACCCAGTACTTC.

There are a few counts of this clonotype. The chain recombines TRBV2 with TRBJ1-5, with D possibly TRBD1 on 5 matching bases. The CDR3 spans 13 residues. The V end lost 6 bases, the J end lost 0 bases, and 6 bases lay between the germline ends. Germline values: CDR1 SNHLY, CDR2 FYNNEI. The CDR3 nucleotides read TGTGCCAGCAGAGGACATAGCAATCAGCCCCAGCATTTT. Protein product: CASRGHSNQPQHF.

This clonotype showed up just a few times. V gene TRBV21-1 combines with J gene TRBJ1-2. TRBV21-1 is tagged as a pseudogene. The CDR3 consists of 14 residues. The CDR3 sequence is CASSRPGLNYGYTF. The DNA of the CDR3 is TGTGCCAGCAGCAGGCCAGGCCTGAACTATGGCTACACCTTC.